The 3 T cell receptor beta chains below all came from one sample that was sequenced in a study of blood T cell repertoires in COVID-19. Clones were read by immunoSEQ multiplex PCR, and TCRdb kept only the in-frame ones, dropping some. Counted here are tens of thousands of clones, around 80% occurring once; the ten biggest clones make up about 12%. Sequenced material: peripheral blood. These receptor sequences come from a human donor in a cohort sampled during active COVID-19.

The chain couples TRBV4-3 to TRBJ1-3; D not certain. Trimming left V 0 bases short and J 0 bases short, with 9 bases between. The CDR3 consists of 16 residues. Per germline, CDR1 LGHNA and CDR2 YSLEER. The CDR3 DNA reads as TGCGCCAGCAGCCAAGATAGCGGCCACTCTGGAAACACCATATATTTT. Protein product: CASSQDSGHSGNTIYF.

J is TRBJ2-7 and V is TRBV25-1, with D maybe TRBD2 (5 bases). From germline, CDR1 is MGHDK and CDR2 SYGVNS. The V gene lost 6 bases and the J gene lost 2 bases, with 14 bases spanning the gap. The CDR3 length is 14 residues. CDR3 sequence: CASSDPGFPYEQYF. The CDR3 nucleotides read TGTGCCAGCAGCGACCCGGGGTTTCCCTACGAGCAGTACTTC.

The chain couples TRBV6-5 to TRBJ2-7; 7 bases fit TRBD1. CDR3 length: 12 amino acids. V was clipped by 8 bases and J by 7 bases; unmatched bases: 8. Germline V gene data show CDR1 as MNHEY and CDR2 as SVGAGI. In DNA form, the CDR3 reads TGTGCCAGCGGGCCACAGGGGCGGGAGCAGTACTTC. Protein product: CASGPQGREQYF.